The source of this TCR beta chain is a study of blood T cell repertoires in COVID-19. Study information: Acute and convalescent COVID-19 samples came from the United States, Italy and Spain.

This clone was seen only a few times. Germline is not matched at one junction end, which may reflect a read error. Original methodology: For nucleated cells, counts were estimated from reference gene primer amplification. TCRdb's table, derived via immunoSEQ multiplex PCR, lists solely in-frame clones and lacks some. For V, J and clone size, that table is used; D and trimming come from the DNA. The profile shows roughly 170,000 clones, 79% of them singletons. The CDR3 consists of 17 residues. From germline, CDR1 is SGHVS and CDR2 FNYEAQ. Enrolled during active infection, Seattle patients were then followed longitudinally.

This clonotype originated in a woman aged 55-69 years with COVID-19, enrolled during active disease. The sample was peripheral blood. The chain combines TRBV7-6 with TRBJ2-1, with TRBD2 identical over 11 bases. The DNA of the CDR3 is TGTGCCAGCACCTTAAGACTCGGGACTAGCGGATACAATGAGCAGTTCTTC. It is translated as CASTLRLGTSGYNEQFF.